The 5 T cell receptor beta chains reported below all come from one sample, sequenced in a study of cytomegalovirus exposure and HLA in healthy donors. PCR used 60 Vbeta primers and 13 Jbeta primers. TCRdb keeps only in-frame clones here, not all; method: immunoSEQ multiplex PCR. The sample has 130,000 to 150,000 clones, approximately 83% seen once. Specimen: PBMCs. The receptor source for this set is a middle-aged woman in good health and CMV-seronegative.

This clone was found once. J is TRBJ1-2 and V is TRBV30; tentative D call: TRBD1 (6 bases). Germline assignment: CDR1 GTSNPN and CDR2 SVGIG (reference sequence). Trimming shortened V by 5 bases and J by 6 bases, and 19 bases separated the two germline ends. There are 14 residues in the CDR3. CDR3 coding DNA: TGTGCCTGGCGGGGCACAGGGTGGGGTAATGGCTACACCTTC. Translating it yields CAWRGTGWGNGYTF.

The rearrangement joins TRBV14 to TRBJ1-1, with D uncertain. V was cut by 4 bases and J by 5 bases, with 11 bases left in between. In germline, CDR1 is SGHDN, CDR2 FVKESK. This CDR3 is 13 amino acids long. The CDR3 spells CASSPQLFTEAFF. Written as DNA, the CDR3 is TGTGCCAGCAGCCCCCAGTTGTTTACTGAAGCTTTCTTT.

The chain combines TRBV2 with TRBJ1-2; D is possibly TRBD1 (6 bases). The CDR3 totals 13 residues. Trimming took off 5 bases at V and 8 bases at J, with 15 bases between the two ends. Looked up from germline, CDR1 is SNHLY and CDR2 is FYNNEI. The chain's CDR3 is CASSLRTARGYTF. The CDR3 DNA reads as TGTGCCAGCAGTTTAAGGACAGCGAGAGGCTACACCTTC.

V gene TRBV28 combines with J gene TRBJ2-7; possible D gene TRBD2, 6 bases. Trimming shortened V by 1 base and J by 1 base, and 14 bases separated the two germline ends. CDR1 is MDHEN, CDR2 SYDVKM, per germline. The CDR3 is made up of 16 amino acids. CDR3 nucleotides: TGTGCCAGCAGTTTATCGGGGGACTCTAGGTCCTACGAGCAGTACTTC. This gives the protein CASSLSGDSRSYEQYF.

The gene calls are TRBV7-9 and TRBJ2-2; tentative D call: TRBD1 (5 bases). The CDR3 totals 15 residues. Looked up from germline, CDR1 is SEHNR and CDR2 is FQNEAQ (reference sequence). V was cut by 6 bases and J by 1 base, with 12 bases left in between. CDR3 in amino acids: CASRLPRENTGELFF. In DNA form, the CDR3 reads TGTGCCAGCAGGCTACCCAGGGAGAACACCGGGGAGCTGTTTTTT. Variable domain in full (rest from reference TRBV7-9 and TRBJ2-2): DTGVSQNPRHKITKRGQNVTFRCDPISEHNRLYWYRQTLGQGPEFLTYFQNEAQLEKSRLLSDRFSAERPKGSFSTLEIQRTEQGDSAMYLCASRLPRENTGELFFGEGSRLTVL.